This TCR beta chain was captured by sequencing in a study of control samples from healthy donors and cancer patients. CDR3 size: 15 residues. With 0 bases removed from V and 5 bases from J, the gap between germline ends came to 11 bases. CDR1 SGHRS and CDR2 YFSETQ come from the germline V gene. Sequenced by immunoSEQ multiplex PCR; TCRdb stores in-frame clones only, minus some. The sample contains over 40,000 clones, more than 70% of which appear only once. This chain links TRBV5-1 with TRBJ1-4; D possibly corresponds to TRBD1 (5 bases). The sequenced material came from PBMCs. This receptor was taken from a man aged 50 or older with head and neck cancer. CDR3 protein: CASSLVAGANEKLFF. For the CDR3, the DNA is TGCGCCAGCAGCTTGGTAGCCGGGGCGAATGAAAAACTGTTTTTT.